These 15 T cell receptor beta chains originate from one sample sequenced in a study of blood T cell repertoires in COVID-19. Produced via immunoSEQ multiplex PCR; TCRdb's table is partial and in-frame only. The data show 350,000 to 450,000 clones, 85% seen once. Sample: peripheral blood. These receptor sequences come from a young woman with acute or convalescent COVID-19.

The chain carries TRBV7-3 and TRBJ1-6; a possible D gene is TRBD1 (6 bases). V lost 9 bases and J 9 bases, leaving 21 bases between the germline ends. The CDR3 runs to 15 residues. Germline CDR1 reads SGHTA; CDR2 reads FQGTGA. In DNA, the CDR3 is TGTGCCAGTAGTGGAGGGGGGGTTTCCTTTTCACCCCTCCACTTT. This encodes CASSGGGVSFSPLHF.

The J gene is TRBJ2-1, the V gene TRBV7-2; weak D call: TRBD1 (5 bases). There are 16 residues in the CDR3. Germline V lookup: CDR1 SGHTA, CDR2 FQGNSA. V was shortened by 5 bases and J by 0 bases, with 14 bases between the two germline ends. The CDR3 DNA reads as TGTGCCAGCAGCCAGAAGGGGTCTCACTCCTACAATGAGCAGTTCTTC. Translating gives CASSQKGSHSYNEQFF.

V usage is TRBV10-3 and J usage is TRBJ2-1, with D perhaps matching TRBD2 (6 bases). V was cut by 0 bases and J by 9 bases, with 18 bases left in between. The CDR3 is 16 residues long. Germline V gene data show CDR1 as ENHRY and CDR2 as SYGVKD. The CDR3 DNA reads TGTGCCATCAGTGAGTCGCTATCTAGCGTGAATGGTGAGCAGTTCTTC. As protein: CAISESLSSVNGEQFF.

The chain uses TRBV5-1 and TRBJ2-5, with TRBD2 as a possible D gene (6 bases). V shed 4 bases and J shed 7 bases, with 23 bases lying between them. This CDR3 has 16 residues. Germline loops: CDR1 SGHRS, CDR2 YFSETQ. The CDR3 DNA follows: TGCGCCAGCAGCACCCGGGGGTCCCGTCCTGAGGTGACCCAGTACTTC. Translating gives CASSTRGSRPEVTQYF. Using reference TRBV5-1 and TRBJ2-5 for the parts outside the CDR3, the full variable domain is KAGVTQTPRYLIKTRGQQVTLSCSPISGHRSVSWYQQTPGQGLQFLFEYFSETQRNKGNFPGRFSGRQFSNSRSEMNVSTLELGDSALYLCASSTRGSRPEVTQYFGPGTRLLVL.

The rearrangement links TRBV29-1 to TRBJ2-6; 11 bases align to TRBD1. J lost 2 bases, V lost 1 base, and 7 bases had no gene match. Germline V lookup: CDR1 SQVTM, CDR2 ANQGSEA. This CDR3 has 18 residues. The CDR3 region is CSVEADRGLPTGANVLTF. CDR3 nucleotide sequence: TGCAGCGTTGAAGCGGACAGGGGGCTCCCCACTGGGGCCAACGTCCTGACTTTC. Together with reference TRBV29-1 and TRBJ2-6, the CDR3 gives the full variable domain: SAVISQKPSRDICQRGTSLTIQCQVDSQVTMMFWYRQQPGQSLTLIATANQGSEATYESGFVIDKFPISRPNLTFSTLTVSNMSPEDSSIYLCSVEADRGLPTGANVLTFGAGSRLTVL.

The CDR3 DNA sequence: TGCGCCAGCAGCTTGGACGGGGGGCTGGGAAATGAGCAGTTCTTC. This encodes CASSLDGGLGNEQFF. The V and J genes are TRBV5-1 and TRBJ2-1, with D possibly matching TRBD2 (7 bases). Trimming removed 0 bases at V and 7 bases at J, with 14 bases between. Germline CDR1 reads SGHRS; CDR2 reads YFSETQ. The CDR3 extends over 15 amino acids.

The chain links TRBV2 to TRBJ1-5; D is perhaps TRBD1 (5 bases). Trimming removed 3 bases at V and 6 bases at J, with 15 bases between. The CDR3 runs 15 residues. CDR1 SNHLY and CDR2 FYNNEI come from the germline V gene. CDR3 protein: CASSEAQGWGQPQHF. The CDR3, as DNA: TGTGCCAGCAGTGAGGCTCAGGGTTGGGGTCAGCCCCAGCATTTT.

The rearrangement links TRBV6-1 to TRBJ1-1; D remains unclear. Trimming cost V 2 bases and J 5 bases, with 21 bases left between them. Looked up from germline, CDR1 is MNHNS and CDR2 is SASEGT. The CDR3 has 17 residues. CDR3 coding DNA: TGTGCCAGCAGTGAATTCCCAGTTGGTACAGTACTGACTGAAGCTTTCTTT. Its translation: CASSEFPVGTVLTEAFF.

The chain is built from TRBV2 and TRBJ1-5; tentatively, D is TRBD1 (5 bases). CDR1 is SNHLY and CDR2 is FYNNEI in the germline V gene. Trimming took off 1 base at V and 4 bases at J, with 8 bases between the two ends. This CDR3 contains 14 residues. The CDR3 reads CASSEGGANQPQHF. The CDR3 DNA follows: TGTGCCAGCAGTGAAGGGGGCGCGAATCAGCCCCAGCATTTT.

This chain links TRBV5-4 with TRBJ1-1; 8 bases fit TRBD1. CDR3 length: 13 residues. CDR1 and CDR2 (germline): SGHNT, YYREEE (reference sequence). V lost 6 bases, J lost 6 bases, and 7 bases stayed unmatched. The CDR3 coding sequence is TGTGCCAGCACCAGGGGGCAGAGGGCTGAAGCTTTCTTT. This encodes CASTRGQRAEAFF.

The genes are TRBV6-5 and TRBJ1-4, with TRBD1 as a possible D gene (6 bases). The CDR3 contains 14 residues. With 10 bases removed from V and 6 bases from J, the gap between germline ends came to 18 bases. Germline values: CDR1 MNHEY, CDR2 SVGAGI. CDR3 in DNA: TGTGCCACTCGTCCGGGACAACGGGATGAAAAACTGTTTTTT. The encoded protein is CATRPGQRDEKLFF.

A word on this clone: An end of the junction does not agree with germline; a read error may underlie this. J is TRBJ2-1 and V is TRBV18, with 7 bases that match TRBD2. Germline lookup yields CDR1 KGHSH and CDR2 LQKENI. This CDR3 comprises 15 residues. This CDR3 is CASSPPGTTGLEQFF. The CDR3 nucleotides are TGTGCCAGCTCGCCACCCGGGACTACGGGATTAGAGCAGTTCTTC.

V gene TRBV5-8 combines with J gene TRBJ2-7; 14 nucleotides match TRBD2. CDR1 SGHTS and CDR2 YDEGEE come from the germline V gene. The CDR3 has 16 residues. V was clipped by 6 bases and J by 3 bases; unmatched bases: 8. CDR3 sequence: CASKLGLAGEFYEQYF. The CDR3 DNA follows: TGTGCCAGCAAGTTGGGACTAGCGGGAGAATTCTACGAGCAGTACTTC.

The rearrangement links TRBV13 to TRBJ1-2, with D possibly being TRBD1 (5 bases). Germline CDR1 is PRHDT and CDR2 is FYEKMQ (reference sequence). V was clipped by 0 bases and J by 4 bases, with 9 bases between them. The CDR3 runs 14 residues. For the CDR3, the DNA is TGTGCCAGCAGCTTAGGTCAGGGATTCTATGGCTACACCTTC. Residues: CASSLGQGFYGYTF.

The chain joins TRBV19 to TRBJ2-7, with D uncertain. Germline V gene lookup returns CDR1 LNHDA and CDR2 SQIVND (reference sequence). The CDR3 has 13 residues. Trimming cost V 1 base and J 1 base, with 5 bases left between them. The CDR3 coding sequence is TGTGCCAGTAGTATAGGGCCGTCCTACGAGCAGTACTTC. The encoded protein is CASSIGPSYEQYF.